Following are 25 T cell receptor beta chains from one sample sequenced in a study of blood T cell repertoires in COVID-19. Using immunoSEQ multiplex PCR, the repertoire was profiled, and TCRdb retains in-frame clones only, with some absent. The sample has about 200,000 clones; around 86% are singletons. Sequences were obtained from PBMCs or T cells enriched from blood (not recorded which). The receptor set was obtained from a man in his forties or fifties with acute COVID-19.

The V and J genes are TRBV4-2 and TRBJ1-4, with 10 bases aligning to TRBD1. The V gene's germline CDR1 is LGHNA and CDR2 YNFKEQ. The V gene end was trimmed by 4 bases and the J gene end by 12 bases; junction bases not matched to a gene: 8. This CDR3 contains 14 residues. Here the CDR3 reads CASSLLTGGRELFF. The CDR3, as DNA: TGTGCCAGCAGCCTACTGACAGGGGGCAGGGAACTGTTTTTT.

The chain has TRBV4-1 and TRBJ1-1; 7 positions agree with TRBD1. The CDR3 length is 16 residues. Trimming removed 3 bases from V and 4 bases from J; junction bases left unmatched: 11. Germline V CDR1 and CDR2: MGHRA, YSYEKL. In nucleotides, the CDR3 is TGCGCCAGCAGCCAGGGTCCTAGGGGGCAGAGCACTGAAGCTTTCTTT. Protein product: CASSQGPRGQSTEAFF.

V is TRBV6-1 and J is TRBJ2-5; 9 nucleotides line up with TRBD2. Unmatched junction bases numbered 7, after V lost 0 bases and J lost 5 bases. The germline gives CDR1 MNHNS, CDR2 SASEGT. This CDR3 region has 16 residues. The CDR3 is CASSEALAGGVETQYF. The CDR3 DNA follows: TGTGCCAGCAGTGAAGCGCTGGCGGGAGGGGTGGAGACCCAGTACTTC.

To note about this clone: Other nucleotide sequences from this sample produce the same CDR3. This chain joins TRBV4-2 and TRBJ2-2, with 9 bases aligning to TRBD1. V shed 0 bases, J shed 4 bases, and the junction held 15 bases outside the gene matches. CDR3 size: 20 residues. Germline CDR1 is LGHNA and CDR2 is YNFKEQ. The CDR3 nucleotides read TGTGCCAGCAGCCAAGAAGATTCCAGGACAGGGGCTTCGGGCACCGGGGAGCTGTTTTTT. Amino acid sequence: CASSQEDSRTGASGTGELFF.

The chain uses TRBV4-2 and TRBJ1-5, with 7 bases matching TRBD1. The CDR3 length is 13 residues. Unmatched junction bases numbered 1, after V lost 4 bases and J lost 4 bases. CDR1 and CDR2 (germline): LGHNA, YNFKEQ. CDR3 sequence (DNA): TGTGCCAGCAGCCGGGACAGTAATCAGCCCCAGCATTTT. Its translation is CASSRDSNQPQHF.

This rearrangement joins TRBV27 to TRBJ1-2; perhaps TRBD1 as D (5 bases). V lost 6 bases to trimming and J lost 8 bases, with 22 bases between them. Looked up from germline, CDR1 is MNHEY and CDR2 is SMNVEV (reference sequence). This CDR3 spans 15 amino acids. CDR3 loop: CASSPPPPRGGGYTF. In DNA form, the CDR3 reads TGTGCCAGCAGCCCACCCCCACCCCGCGGGGGGGGCTACACCTTC.

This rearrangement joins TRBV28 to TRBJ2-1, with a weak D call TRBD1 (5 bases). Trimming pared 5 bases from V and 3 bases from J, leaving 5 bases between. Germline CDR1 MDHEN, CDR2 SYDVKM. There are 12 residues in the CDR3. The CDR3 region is CASSQGYNEQFF. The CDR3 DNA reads TGTGCCAGCAGTCAGGGCTACAATGAGCAGTTCTTC.

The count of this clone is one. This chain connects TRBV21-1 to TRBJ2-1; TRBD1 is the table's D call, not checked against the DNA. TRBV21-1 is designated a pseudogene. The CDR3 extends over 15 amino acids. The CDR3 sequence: CASSKERQGIDEQFF. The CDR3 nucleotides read TGTGCCAGCAGCAAGGAGAGACAGGGGATCGATGAGCAGTTCTTC.

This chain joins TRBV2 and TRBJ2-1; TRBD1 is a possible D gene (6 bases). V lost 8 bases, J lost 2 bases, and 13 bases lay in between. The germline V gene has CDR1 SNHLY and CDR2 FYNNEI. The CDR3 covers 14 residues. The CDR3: CASGPRTAYNEQFF. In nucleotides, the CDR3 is TGTGCCAGCGGGCCGAGGACAGCCTACAATGAGCAGTTCTTC.

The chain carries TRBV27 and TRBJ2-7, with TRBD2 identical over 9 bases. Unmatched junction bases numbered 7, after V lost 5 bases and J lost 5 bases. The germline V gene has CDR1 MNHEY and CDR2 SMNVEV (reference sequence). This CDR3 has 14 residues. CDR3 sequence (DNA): TGTGCCAGCAGTCTTCTAAGCGGGAGGAACGAGCAGTACTTC. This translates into CASSLLSGRNEQYF.

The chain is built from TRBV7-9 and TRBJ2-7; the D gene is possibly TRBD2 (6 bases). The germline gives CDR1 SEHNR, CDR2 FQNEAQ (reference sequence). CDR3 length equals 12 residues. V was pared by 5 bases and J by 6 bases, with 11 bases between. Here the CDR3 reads CASSQPRGEQYF. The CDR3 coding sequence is TGTGCCAGCAGCCAGCCGCGGGGCGAGCAGTACTTC.

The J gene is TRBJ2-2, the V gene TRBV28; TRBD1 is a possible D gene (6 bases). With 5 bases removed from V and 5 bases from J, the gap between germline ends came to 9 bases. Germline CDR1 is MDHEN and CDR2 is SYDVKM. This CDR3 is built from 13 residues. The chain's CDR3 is CASSPRGTGELFF. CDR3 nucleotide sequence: TGTGCCAGCAGTCCCAGGGGTACCGGGGAGCTGTTTTTT.

CDR3 nucleotide sequence: TGTGCTAGTGGTAGAGGGGGCGAGCTTCATGGGAGCACAGATACGCAGTATTTT. Protein: CASGRGGELHGSTDTQYF. The chain joins TRBV12-5 to TRBJ2-3; 7 bases map to TRBD1. The germline CDR1 and CDR2 sequences are LGHNT and FRNRAP. V shed 5 bases and J 0 bases; nucleotides not matched to a gene: 14. There are 18 residues in the CDR3.

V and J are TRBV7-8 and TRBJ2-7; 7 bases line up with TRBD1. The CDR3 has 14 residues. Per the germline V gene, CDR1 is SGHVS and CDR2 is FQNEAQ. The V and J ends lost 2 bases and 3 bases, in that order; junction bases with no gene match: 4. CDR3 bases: TGTGCCAGCAGCTTACACAGGGGCGGCTACGAGCAGTACTTC. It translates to CASSLHRGGYEQYF.

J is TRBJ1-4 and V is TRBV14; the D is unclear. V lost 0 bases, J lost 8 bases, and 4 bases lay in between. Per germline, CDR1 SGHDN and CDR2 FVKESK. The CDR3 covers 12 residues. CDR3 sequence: CASSQDREKLFF. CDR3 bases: TGTGCCAGCAGCCAAGATCGGGAAAAACTGTTTTTT.

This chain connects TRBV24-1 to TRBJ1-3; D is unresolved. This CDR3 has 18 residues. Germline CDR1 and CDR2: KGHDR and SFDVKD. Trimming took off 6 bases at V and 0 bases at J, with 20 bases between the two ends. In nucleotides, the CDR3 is TGTGCCACCAGTAGGAGTGCCCTGAATGGCTTCTCTGGAAACACCATATATTTT. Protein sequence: CATSRSALNGFSGNTIYF.

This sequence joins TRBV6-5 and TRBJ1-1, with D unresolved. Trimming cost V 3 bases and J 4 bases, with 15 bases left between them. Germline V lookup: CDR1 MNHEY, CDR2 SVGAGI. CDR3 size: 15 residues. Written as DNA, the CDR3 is TGTGCCAGCAGTTATCTTGTAGAGGGCCCCACTGAAGCTTTCTTT. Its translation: CASSYLVEGPTEAFF.

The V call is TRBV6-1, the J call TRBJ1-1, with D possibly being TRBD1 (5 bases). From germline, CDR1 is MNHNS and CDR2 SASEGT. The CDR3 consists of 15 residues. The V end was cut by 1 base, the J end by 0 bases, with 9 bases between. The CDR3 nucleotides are TGTGCCAGCAGTGAAGTGACAGTCATGAACACTGAAGCTTTCTTT. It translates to CASSEVTVMNTEAFF.

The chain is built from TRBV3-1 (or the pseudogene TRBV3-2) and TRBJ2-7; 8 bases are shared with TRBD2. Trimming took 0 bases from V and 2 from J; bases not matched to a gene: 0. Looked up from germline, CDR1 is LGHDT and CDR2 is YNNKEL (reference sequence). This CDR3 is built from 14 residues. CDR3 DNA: TGTGCCAGCAGCCAAGACGGGGGGGCCTACGAGCAGTACTTC. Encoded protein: CASSQDGGAYEQYF.

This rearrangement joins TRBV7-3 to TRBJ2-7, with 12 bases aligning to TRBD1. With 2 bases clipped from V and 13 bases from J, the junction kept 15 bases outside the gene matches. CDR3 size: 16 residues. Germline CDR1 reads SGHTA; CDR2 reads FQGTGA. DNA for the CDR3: TGTGCCAGCAGCTTATTAGAGGGGGACAGGGGGCGGTTAGGTTACTTC. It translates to CASSLLEGDRGRLGYF. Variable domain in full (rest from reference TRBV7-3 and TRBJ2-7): GAGVSQTPSNKVTEKGKYVELRCDPISGHTALYWYRQSLGQGPEFLIYFQGTGAADDSGLPNDRFFAVRPEGSVSTLKIQRTERGDSAVYLCASSLLEGDRGRLGYFGPGTRLTVT.

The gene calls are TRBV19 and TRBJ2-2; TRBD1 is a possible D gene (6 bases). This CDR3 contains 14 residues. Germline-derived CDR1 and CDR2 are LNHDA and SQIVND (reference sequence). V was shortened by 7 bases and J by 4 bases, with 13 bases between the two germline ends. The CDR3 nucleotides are TGTGCCAGTAACAGGGTAGGGGGCACCGGGGAGCTGTTTTTT. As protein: CASNRVGGTGELFF.

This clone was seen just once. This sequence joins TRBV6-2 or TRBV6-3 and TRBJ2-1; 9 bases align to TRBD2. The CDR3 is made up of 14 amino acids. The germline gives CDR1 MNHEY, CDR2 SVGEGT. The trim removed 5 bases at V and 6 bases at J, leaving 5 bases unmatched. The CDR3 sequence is CASSRGLASNEQFF. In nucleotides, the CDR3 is TGTGCCAGCAGTCGCGGACTAGCGTCCAATGAGCAGTTCTTC.

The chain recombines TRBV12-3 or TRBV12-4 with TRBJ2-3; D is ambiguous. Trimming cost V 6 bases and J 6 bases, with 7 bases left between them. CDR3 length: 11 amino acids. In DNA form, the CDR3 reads TGTGCCAGCAGCCCCTACGATACGCAGTATTTT. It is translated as CASSPYDTQYF.

The CDR3 DNA reads as TGTGCCAGTAGTAGACAGGTCGCTAATGAAAAACTGTTTTTT. This translates into CASSRQVANEKLFF. V usage is TRBV19 and J usage is TRBJ1-4; tentatively, D is TRBD1 (6 bases). V lost 4 bases and J lost 3, with 9 bases in between. The CDR3 spans 14 residues. Germline CDR1 and CDR2: LNHDA and SQIVND (reference sequence).

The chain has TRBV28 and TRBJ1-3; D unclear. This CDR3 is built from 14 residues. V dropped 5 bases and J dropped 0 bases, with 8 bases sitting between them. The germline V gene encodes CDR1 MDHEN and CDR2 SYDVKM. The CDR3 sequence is CASSPRGSGNTIYF. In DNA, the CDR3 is TGTGCCAGCAGTCCCCGGGGCTCTGGAAACACCATATATTTT.